These T cell receptor beta chains were read from a single sample in a study of immune characterization of retroperitoneal liposarcoma. TCRdb called the PCR reads again in MiXCR, with one record for every CDR3 protein. The sample carries under 13,000 distinct CDR3 sequences, approximately 26% recorded once. The sample taken for sequencing was tumor tissue. The receptor set was obtained from a male donor with retroperitoneal liposarcoma. The CDR3 runs from the conserved cysteine through the conserved F or W. D genes are given only for firm matches. The size entry is marked missing in some rows and otherwise reads once, few, many or a size class.

j_gene	v_gene	d_gene	abundance	CDR3nt	CDR3aa
TRBJ2-1	TRBV18	TRBD2	.	TGTGCCAGCTCACTAACAACGCGGGGGGCCAACGAGCAGTTCTTC	CASSLTTRGANEQFF
TRBJ2-1	TRBV27	TRBD2	few	TGTGCCAGCCGAGGGGCGGGGGTATACAATGAGCAGTTCTTC	CASRGAGVYNEQFF
TRBJ2-3	TRBV7-2	.	many	TGTGCCAGCAGCCCCGGTGCCCCAGATACGCAGTATTTT	CASSPGAPDTQYF
TRBJ2-1	TRBV27	.	.	TGTGCCAGCAGCAAGTTGGTACAATTAGAGCAGTTCTTC	CASSKLVQLEQFF
TRBJ2-2	TRBV6-1	.	few	TGTGCCAGCAGTGAACAGGTCGCGAACACCGGGGAGCTGTTTTTT	CASSEQVANTGELFF
TRBJ2-7	TRBV27	.	medium-sized	TGTGCCAGCAGTTTATCGGACATAGGACGGGGCAATGAGCAGTACTTC	CASSLSDIGRGNEQYF
TRBJ2-2	TRBV6-4	.	few	TGTGCCAGCAGTGACGGGAACACCGGGGAGCTGTTTTTT	CASSDGNTGELFF
TRBJ2-1	TRBV11-3	.	few	TGTGCCAGCAGCTTAGGGGTATCGGAGTGGGAGACCCAGTTCTTC	CASSLGVSEWETQFF
TRBJ2-3	TRBV11-3	TRBD2	large	TGTGCCAGCAGCACCAGCCGCCTAGCGGGAGGTGCAGATACGCAGTATTTT	CASSTSRLAGGADTQYF
TRBJ2-2	TRBV10-3	TRBD2	.	TGTGCCATCAGTGTTAGCGGGGGGAACACCGGGGAGCTGTTTTTT	CAISVSGGNTGELFF
TRBJ1-4	TRBV6-1	.	.	TGTGCCAGCACTCGGCGAGGACTTACAACTAATGAAAAACTGTTTTTT	CASTRRGLTTNEKLFF
TRBJ1-6	TRBV12-3/TRBV12-4	.	.	TGTGCCAGCAGTACACAGGGAGCGCGAAATTCACCCCTCCACTTT	CASSTQGARNSPLHF
TRBJ1-5	TRBV7-8	.	.	TGTGCCAGCAGCGCAGACAGCCGATCGAGGTCAGCCCCAGCATTT	CASSADSRSRSAPAF
TRBJ2-7	TRBV6-1	TRBD1	medium-sized	TGTGCCAGCTCCCCCTGGGACAGGGTGTCCTACGAGCAGTACTTC	CASSPWDRVSYEQYF
TRBJ2-5	TRBV6-1	.	few	TGTGCCAGCAGTGAAGGTGGAGGAGGGCCAGAGACCCAGTACTTC	CASSEGGGGPETQYF
TRBJ2-1	TRBV7-4	.	few	TGTGCCAGCAGCACACCAGGGGATGAGCAGTTCTTC	CASSTPGDEQFF
TRBJ2-1	TRBV6-6	.	medium-sized	TGTGCCAGCAGTTACCTCAGCATAAGCTCCTACAATGAGCAGTTCTTC	CASSYLSISSYNEQFF
TRBJ2-5	TRBV4-2	.	.	TGTGCCAGCAGCCAAGGCGGGGGTGGGACTAGGGGGCCTCGGTCCTACAATGAGCAGTACTTC	CASSQGGGGTRGPRSYNEQYF
TRBJ2-7	TRBV27	.	.	TGTGCCAGCAGTACCCGGGGTCCCCCTAGGGAGCAGTACTTC	CASSTRGPPREQYF
TRBJ2-3	TRBV7-6	.	few	TGTGCCAGCAGCTCACGGCCAGATACGCAGTATTTT	CASSSRPDTQYF
TRBJ2-1	TRBV6-2/TRBV6-3	.	.	TGTGCCAGCAGTCCGGGGACCTCCTGGACCGGGGAGCAGTTCTTC	CASSPGTSWTGEQFF
TRBJ2-5	TRBV11-3	TRBD2	few	TGTGCCAGCAGCCGAGGGACTAGCTGGACCCAGTACTTC	CASSRGTSWTQYF
TRBJ1-5	TRBV6-1	.	many	TGTGCCAGCAGCAATTCAGGGACTGCCAATCAGCCCCAGCATTTT	CASSNSGTANQPQHF
TRBJ1-5	TRBV12-3/TRBV12-4	.	few	TGTGCCAGCACTGAACAGGGTTGGAGCAATCAGCCCCAGCATTTT	CASTEQGWSNQPQHF
TRBJ2-1	TRBV7-2	TRBD1	medium-sized	TGTGCCAGCAGCATAGACCCAGCCGGGACAGTTCATGGGACCCAGTTCTTC	CASSIDPAGTVHGTQFF
TRBJ2-1	TRBV7-2	.	few	TGTGCCAGCAGCTCTCTCGTCGAGGCCAAAAACATTCAGTTCTTC	CASSSLVEAKNIQFF
TRBJ2-1	TRBV7-6	TRBD2	.	TGTGCCAGCAGCGCCACTAGCGGGGGTTACAATGAGCAGTTCTTC	CASSATSGGYNEQFF
TRBJ2-7	TRBV6-1	.	.	TGTGCCAGCAGCCCTCGAAGGACGGAAAACAATGAGCAGTACTTC	CASSPRRTENNEQYF
TRBJ2-1	TRBV12-3/TRBV12-4	TRBD1	many	TGTGCCAGCAGCAGACAGGGGTTCTCATTAGGGGGTATCGAGCAGTTCTTC	CASSRQGFSLGGIEQFF
TRBJ2-7	TRBV7-2	.	medium-sized	TGTGCCAGCAGTCGGACGGTTTACGAGCAGTACTTC	CASSRTVYEQYF
TRBJ1-5	TRBV6-1	.	.	TGTGCCAGCAGCTCGGACAGATATAGCAATCAGCCCCAGCATTTT	CASSSDRYSNQPQHF
TRBJ1-2	TRBV6-1	.	.	TGTGCCAGCAGCCCAGGGGCCTGGGGCTACACCTTC	CASSPGAWGYTF
TRBJ2-1	TRBV6-6	TRBD2	many	TGTGCCAGCAGTTACCTAGCGGGGTACAATGAGCAGTTCTTC	CASSYLAGYNEQFF
TRBJ2-5	TRBV11-1	TRBD2	many	TGTGCCAGCAGCTTAAATGGGCTAGCGGGAGCCCAGTACTTC	CASSLNGLAGAQYF
TRBJ2-2	TRBV12-5	TRBD2	.	TGTGCTAGTGGTTTGGACACCGGGACTAGCCGACCCGGGGAGCTGTTTTTT	CASGLDTGTSRPGELFF
TRBJ2-7	TRBV7-6	TRBD1	few	TGTGCCAGCATCCAATCCACAGGGGGATTCTACAATGAGCAGTACTTC	CASIQSTGGFYNEQYF
TRBJ1-5	TRBV6-1	.	medium-sized	TGTGCCAGCAGTCCCGGGGGAGGGGGAAATCAGCCCCAGCATTTT	CASSPGGGGNQPQHF
TRBJ1-1	TRBV25-1	TRBD1	.	TGTGCCAGCAGTGCTCTTACAGGGGGCCACACTGAAGCTTTCTTT	CASSALTGGHTEAFF
TRBJ2-3	TRBV6-5	TRBD1	.	TGTGTCAGCAGGGAACCGGGACAGGGAGTCGAGCAGTATTTT	CVSREPGQGVEQYF
TRBJ2-5	TRBV27	.	medium-sized	TGTGCCAGCAGTTTCGTAGGAGAGACCCAGTACTTC	CASSFVGETQYF
TRBJ2-1	TRBV6-6	TRBD1	many	TGTGCCAGCAGTTACTCCGACAGGGGTGAGCAGTTCTTC	CASSYSDRGEQFF
TRBJ1-1	TRBV6-1	TRBD1	.	TGTGCCAGCAGTCCTGGGACAGTGAACACTGAAGCTTTCTTT	CASSPGTVNTEAFF
TRBJ2-2	TRBV7-3	.	many	TGTGCCAGCAGCTTAAACAGAAACACCGGGGAGCTGTTTTTT	CASSLNRNTGELFF
TRBJ1-5	TRBV25-1	.	.	TGTGCCAGCAGTGAATATGGTAATCAGCCCCAGCATTTT	CASSEYGNQPQHF
TRBJ2-5	TRBV7-2	TRBD2	large	TGTGCCAGCAGCCCAAATTTAGCGGGTGGGAGGGAGACCCAGTACTTC	CASSPNLAGGRETQYF
TRBJ2-1	TRBV27	.	.	TGTGCCAGCAGTACCACATACGAGCAGTTCTTC	CASSTTYEQFF
TRBJ2-1	TRBV7-2	TRBD2	large	TGTGCCAGCAGCTTAACTAGCGGGAGTGCCGAGCAGTTCTTC	CASSLTSGSAEQFF
TRBJ2-7	TRBV27	.	.	TGTGCCAGCAGGGACTTGACCTACAATGAGCAGTACTTC	CASRDLTYNEQYF
TRBJ2-1	TRBV6-2/TRBV6-3	.	few	TGTGCCAGCAAGACCCCAAGTAGCGAGATCAATGAGCAGTTCTTC	CASKTPSSEINEQFF
TRBJ2-1	TRBV12-3/TRBV12-4	.	many	TGTGCCACCGCCCAGACGACAGTCTACGAGCAGTTCTTC	CATAQTTVYEQFF
TRBJ2-7	TRBV7-6	TRBD2	few	TGTGCCAGCAGCTCGTACCTAGCGGGAGTCTACAATGAGCAGTACTTC	CASSSYLAGVYNEQYF
TRBJ2-1	TRBV7-2	TRBD1	few	TGTGCCAGCAGTTCCGGAATGACAGGGCGTTCCTTGGCTGAGCAGTTCTTC	CASSSGMTGRSLAEQFF
TRBJ2-7	TRBV6-1	TRBD2	few	TGTGCCAGCAGTCCCAGCCGGGCTAGCGGGAGGAACAGCGAGCAGTACTTC	CASSPSRASGRNSEQYF